The 30 T cell receptor beta chains presented below share a single source sample, sequenced in a study of control samples from healthy donors and cancer patients. Sequencing used immunoSEQ multiplex PCR; TCRdb keeps in-frame clones, though not all of them. The data contain about 140,000 clones, under 95% of them seen just once; the ten biggest clones take up approximately 7%. The specimen sequenced was blood. The receptors were gathered from a man aged 18-30 years in good health.

The V gene is TRBV27, the J gene TRBJ1-5; 10 bases match TRBD1. Losses at the gene ends were 2 bases for V and 0 bases for J; bases not matched to a gene: 7. This CDR3 is 18 amino acids long. CDR1 is MNHEY and CDR2 is SMNVEV in the germline V gene (reference sequence). The CDR3 loop is CASSLGGQGFTSNQPQHF. In DNA, the CDR3 is TGTGCCAGCAGTTTAGGGGGACAGGGGTTTACTAGCAATCAGCCCCAGCATTTT.

The chain combines TRBV5-1 with TRBJ2-7, with D possibly being TRBD1 or TRBD2 (6 bases each). The CDR3 loop spans 15 amino acids. V was trimmed by 0 bases and J by 7 bases, leaving 17 bases between them. From germline, CDR1 is SGHRS and CDR2 YFSETQ. CDR3 sequence reads: CASSLDPAGQGEQYF. The CDR3, as DNA: TGCGCCAGCAGCTTGGATCCAGCGGGCCAGGGGGAGCAGTACTTC.

The chain is built from TRBV27 and TRBJ1-4; the D gene is possibly TRBD1 (6 bases). The CDR3 spans 15 residues. With 4 bases removed from V and 1 base from J, the gap between germline ends came to 10 bases. Germline loops: CDR1 MNHEY, CDR2 SMNVEV (reference sequence). The CDR3 DNA follows: TGTGCCAGCAGTTCAAGGGGGGGAACTAATGAAAAACTGTTTTTT. It translates to CASSSRGGTNEKLFF. Using reference TRBV27 and TRBJ1-4 for the parts outside the CDR3, the full variable domain is EAQVTQNPRYLITVTGKKLTVTCSQNMNHEYMSWYRQDPGLGLRQIYYSMNVEVTDKGDVPEGYKVSRKEKRNFPLILESPSPNQTSLYFCASSSRGGTNEKLFFGSGTQLSVL.

The chain couples TRBV4-1 to TRBJ1-2; no reliable D call. The CDR3 is 15 residues long. CDR1 is MGHRA and CDR2 is YSYEKL in the germline V gene. The ends were cut back, 4 bases at V and 2 bases at J, with 14 bases in the middle. The CDR3 sequence is CASSLFREQNYGYTF. Written as DNA, the CDR3 is TGCGCCAGCAGCCTATTCCGTGAACAGAACTATGGCTACACCTTC.

This chain uses TRBV6-5 with TRBJ2-7, with TRBD2 matching over 8 bases. V lost 0 bases and J lost 0; bases outside the gene matches: 4. The CDR3 length is 16 residues. The germline V gene has CDR1 MNHEY and CDR2 SVGAGI. The CDR3, as DNA: TGTGCCAGCAGTTACTCGCCAGCGGGGGTCTCCTACGAGCAGTACTTC. Amino acid sequence: CASSYSPAGVSYEQYF.

This clone occurred once. This chain uses TRBV27 with TRBJ1-2, with D tentatively TRBD1 (5 bases). The ends were cut back, 6 bases at V and 2 bases at J, with 10 bases in the middle. This CDR3 has 13 amino acids. Germline CDR1 MNHEY, CDR2 SMNVEV (reference sequence). The CDR3 DNA sequence: TGTGCCAGCAGCCGGGACGGAAACTATGGCTACACCTTC. Translating gives CASSRDGNYGYTF.

CDR3 in DNA: TGTGCCAGCAGTGAAAGGACAGGGGGCCCTCAGCCCCAGCATTTT. It yields the protein CASSERTGGPQPQHF. This chain connects TRBV2 to TRBJ1-5; 11 bases are a match to TRBD1. Germline CDR1 is SNHLY and CDR2 is FYNNEI. J lost 6 bases, V lost 2 bases, and 3 bases had no gene match. The CDR3 runs 15 residues.

This chain connects TRBV30 to TRBJ2-5, with TRBD1 matching 8 bases. The CDR3 spans 14 residues. V gave up 5 bases and J gave up 4 bases; unmatched junction bases: 9. Per germline, CDR1 GTSNPN and CDR2 SVGIG (reference sequence). CDR3 coding DNA: TGTGCCTGGGGACGGGGACAGGACCCAGAGACCCAGTACTTC. Encoded protein: CAWGRGQDPETQYF.

V is TRBV4-1 and J is TRBJ2-7; no definite D call. Trimming took off 0 bases at V and 7 bases at J, with 10 bases between the two ends. Germline-derived CDR1 and CDR2 are MGHRA and YSYEKL. This CDR3 has 13 residues. The CDR3 coding sequence is TGCGCCAGCAGCCAAGATTTCCCGGATGAGCAGTACTTC. Amino acid sequence: CASSQDFPDEQYF.

This sequence joins TRBV19 and TRBJ1-2; the D gene is possibly TRBD1 (6 bases). The V gene's germline CDR1 is LNHDA and CDR2 SQIVND (reference sequence). The CDR3 is made up of 12 amino acids. Between the trimmed V and J ends, which lost 6 bases and 3 bases, there was a span of 8 bases. In DNA, the CDR3 is TGTGCCAGTAGCCGACAGGACTATGGCTACACCTTC. Translating gives CASSRQDYGYTF.

The genes are TRBV12-3 or TRBV12-4 and TRBJ1-1; D gene uncertain. The CDR3 loop spans 13 amino acids. Between the trimmed V and J ends, which lost 6 bases and 2 bases, there was a span of 10 bases. The CDR3 loop reads CASRSLGNTEAFF. DNA for the CDR3: TGTGCCAGCAGGTCGCTTGGAAACACTGAAGCTTTCTTT.

The chain carries TRBV2 and TRBJ2-1; 9 bases align to TRBD1. The CDR3 runs to 13 residues. Germline V lookup: CDR1 SNHLY, CDR2 FYNNEI. The V gene end was trimmed by 3 bases and the J gene end by 10 bases; junction bases not matched to a gene: 4. CDR3: CASSDDRGAEQFF. CDR3 in DNA: TGTGCCAGCAGTGATGACAGGGGGGCCGAGCAGTTCTTC.

This sequence joins TRBV19 and TRBJ1-6; D not certain. V was pared by 6 bases and J by 0 bases, with 18 bases between. The germline V gene has CDR1 LNHDA and CDR2 SQIVND (reference sequence). This CDR3 contains 18 residues. CDR3 region: CASSPFDAPSSYNSPLHF. The DNA for the CDR3 is TGTGCCAGTAGCCCCTTCGACGCTCCGAGCTCCTATAATTCACCCCTCCACTTT.

This chain uses TRBV4-1 with TRBJ1-2, with D uncertain. V lost 1 base and J lost 12, with 27 bases in between. The CDR3 has 17 amino acids. Germline values: CDR1 MGHRA, CDR2 YSYEKL. The DNA of the CDR3 is TGCGCCAGCAGCCAAGTTTATCACCCCTCGAGGCTTGAAGTCCACACCTTC. Translated, it gives CASSQVYHPSRLEVHTF.

The V call is TRBV12-3 or TRBV12-4, the J call TRBJ1-5, with D hard to call. The V gene lost 6 bases and the J gene lost 7 bases, with 13 bases spanning the gap. This CDR3 is 13 amino acids long. The DNA of the CDR3 is TGTGCCAGCAGAGGCGGGGTAGGGCAGCCCCAGCATTTT. Its protein product is CASRGGVGQPQHF.

The gene calls are TRBV20-1 and TRBJ2-1; D remains ambiguous. V lost 3 bases and J lost 0, with 15 bases in between. CDR3 length: 16 amino acids. CDR1 and CDR2 from the germline V gene are DFQATT and SNEGSKA (reference sequence). The CDR3 region has the DNA TGCAGTGCTAGTACCGACACCTGGAGCTCCTACAATGAGCAGTTCTTC. Protein sequence: CSASTDTWSSYNEQFF.

This clone was observed once. The chain joins TRBV27 to TRBJ1-1; 9 bases agree with TRBD1. The germline gives CDR1 MNHEY, CDR2 SMNVEV (reference sequence). V lost 5 bases and J lost 1; bases outside the gene matches: 11. The CDR3 extends over 17 amino acids. The CDR3 spells CASSPRTQGAENTEAFF. The CDR3 DNA reads as TGTGCCAGCAGTCCTAGAACACAGGGGGCAGAGAACACTGAAGCTTTCTTT.

This sequence joins TRBV9 and TRBJ2-3; 11 positions match TRBD2. The CDR3 covers 16 residues. V lost 4 bases and J lost 4; bases outside the gene matches: 8. Germline CDR1 is SGDLS and CDR2 is YYNGEE. The DNA for the CDR3 is TGTGCCAGCAGCTCCCGACTAGCGGGGATCGCAGATACGCAGTATTTT. Protein product: CASSSRLAGIADTQYF.

This clone showed up just once. The chain links TRBV18 to TRBJ1-3; D gene uncertain. Trimming removed 8 bases at V and 2 bases at J, with 10 bases between. The CDR3 sequence is 13 residues long. Per germline, CDR1 KGHSH and CDR2 LQKENI. This CDR3 is CASPREPGNTIYF. The CDR3 DNA is TGTGCCAGCCCCCGTGAGCCTGGAAACACCATATATTTT.

V and J are TRBV25-1 and TRBJ2-7; 8 bases match TRBD1. The CDR3 covers 15 residues. CDR1 MGHDK and CDR2 SYGVNS come from the germline V gene. Trimming took 1 base from V and 2 from J; bases not matched to a gene: 4. CDR3 residues: CASSESTDRAYEQYF. As DNA, the CDR3 is TGTGCCAGCAGTGAATCGACGGACAGGGCCTACGAGCAGTACTTC.

The genes are TRBV30 and TRBJ1-5, with D maybe TRBD1 (6 bases). Germline CDR1 GTSNPN, CDR2 SVGIG (reference sequence). This CDR3 spans 15 amino acids. V lost 0 bases and J lost 1, with 10 bases in between. Written as DNA, the CDR3 is TGTGCCTGGAGTGTAGGGACACTAAGCAATCAGCCCCAGCATTTT. It encodes CAWSVGTLSNQPQHF. The whole variable domain, filled in from reference TRBV30 and TRBJ1-5, reads SQTIHQWPATLVQPVGSPLSLECTVEGTSNPNLYWYRQAAGRGLQLLFYSVGIGQISSEVPQNLSASRPQDRQFILSSKKLLLSDSGFYLCAWSVGTLSNQPQHFGDGTRLSIL.

The gene calls are TRBV7-2 and TRBJ2-5; the D is unclear. CDR1 and CDR2 from the germline V gene are SGHTA and FQGNSA. The V end was cut by 3 bases, the J end by 1 base, with 12 bases between. This CDR3 spans 15 amino acids. This chain's CDR3 is CASSFFSTPQETQYF. CDR3 DNA: TGTGCCAGCAGCTTTTTCTCGACTCCCCAAGAGACCCAGTACTTC.

This clone appeared a single time. The CDR3, as DNA: TGCAGCGTTTTCCGGACAGGGGGCACTGAAGCTTTCTTT. This translates into CSVFRTGGTEAFF. The chain uses TRBV29-1 and TRBJ1-1; 10 bases agree with TRBD1. Germline lookup yields CDR1 SQVTM and CDR2 ANQGSEA. This CDR3 region has 13 residues. With 5 bases clipped from V and 4 bases from J, the junction kept 4 bases outside the gene matches.

The genes are TRBV3-1 (or the pseudogene TRBV3-2) and TRBJ2-3; unclear D gene. Germline V CDR1 and CDR2: LGHDT, YNNKEL (reference sequence). The CDR3 spans 13 residues. V lost 0 bases to trimming and J lost 5 bases, with 6 bases between them. The CDR3 region has the DNA TGTGCCAGCAGCCAAGAACGGATAGATACGCAGTATTTT. It specifies CASSQERIDTQYF.

The chain recombines TRBV28 with TRBJ2-3, with 11 bases that match TRBD2. CDR1 is MDHEN, CDR2 SYDVKM, per germline. The CDR3 totals 16 residues. Unmatched junction bases numbered 4, after V lost 4 bases and J lost 1 base. The CDR3 protein is CASSYLSGGGTDTQYF. The CDR3 DNA sequence: TGTGCCAGCAGTTACCTTAGCGGGGGGGGCACAGATACGCAGTATTTT.

This clone was detected once. The V gene is TRBV7-6, the J gene TRBJ2-5, with 7 bases identical to TRBD2. CDR1 and CDR2 (germline): SGHVS, FNYEAQ. V trimming: 2 bases; J trimming: 5 bases; junction bases outside the gene matches: 8. The CDR3 length is 15 residues. CDR3 sequence (DNA): TGTGCCAGCAGCTTACTGCCGGGGGGTGAGGAGACCCAGTACTTC. It encodes CASSLLPGGEETQYF.

This chain connects TRBV28 to TRBJ1-5, with D possibly being TRBD1 (6 bases). Between the trimmed V and J ends, which lost 6 bases and 1 base, there was a span of 19 bases. The germline gives CDR1 MDHEN, CDR2 SYDVKM. The length of the CDR3 is 17 residues. Written as DNA, the CDR3 is TGTGCCAGCAGACCCGGACAGTCTCCCATAAGCAATCAGCCCCAGCATTTT. It specifies CASRPGQSPISNQPQHF.

The genes are TRBV27 and TRBJ2-7; 9 bases fit TRBD2. Germline V lookup: CDR1 MNHEY, CDR2 SMNVEV (reference sequence). The CDR3 is 15 amino acids. With V trimmed by 3 bases and J by 0 bases, 3 bases remained unmatched. CDR3 region: CASSFGRGGSYEQYF. CDR3 DNA: TGTGCCAGCAGTTTTGGGCGGGGGGGCTCCTACGAGCAGTACTTC.

V usage is TRBV7-3 and J usage is TRBJ2-1, with 8 positions matching TRBD2. With V trimmed by 0 bases and J by 3 bases, 1 base remained unmatched. Germline loops: CDR1 SGHTA, CDR2 FQGTGA. The CDR3 is 15 amino acids. The chain's CDR3 is CASSLTSGGYNEQFF. Written as DNA, the CDR3 is TGTGCCAGCAGCTTAACCAGCGGGGGCTACAATGAGCAGTTCTTC. The full variable domain, in which reference TRBV7-3 and TRBJ2-1 provide the parts outside the CDR3, is GAGVSQTPSNKVTEKGKYVELRCDPISGHTALYWYRQSLGQGPEFLIYFQGTGAADDSGLPNDRFFAVRPEGSVSTLKIQRTERGDSAVYLCASSLTSGGYNEQFFGPGTRLTVL.

The chain has TRBV13 and TRBJ1-2; 7 positions match TRBD1. Germline CDR1 reads PRHDT; CDR2 reads FYEKMQ (reference sequence). The length of the CDR3 is 13 residues. J was trimmed by 7 bases and V by 5 bases; bases with no gene match: 7. In nucleotides, the CDR3 is TGTGCCAGCAGCGAAACAGGGGAGGGTGGCTACACCTTC. It specifies CASSETGEGGYTF.